The 9 T cell receptor beta chains below come from one sample, sequenced in a study of blood T cell repertoires in COVID-19. TCRdb's copy holds only in-frame clones and misses some; the assay was immunoSEQ multiplex PCR. The sample holds some 95,000 clones, roughly 87% seen once. Specimen: peripheral blood. The source of these receptors is a man aged 65 to 79 with acute or convalescent COVID-19.

This chain uses TRBV4-1 with TRBJ1-4; TRBD1 matches at 8 bases. Germline V gene lookup returns CDR1 MGHRA and CDR2 YSYEKL. CDR3 length: 17 residues. The ends lost 0 bases at V and 4 bases at J; junction bases unmatched: 7. The CDR3 loop is CASSQDPQGAGNEKLFF. The CDR3 coding sequence is TGCGCCAGCAGCCAAGATCCCCAGGGGGCAGGTAATGAAAAACTGTTTTTT.

A word on this clone: This specimen includes other DNA sequences encoding the same CDR3. V usage is TRBV19 and J usage is TRBJ2-1; 7 bases are shared with TRBD2. The junction had 4 bases not matched to a gene; V was cut back by 3 bases and J by 5 bases. The germline V gene has CDR1 LNHDA and CDR2 SQIVND (reference sequence). This CDR3 contains 14 residues. DNA of the CDR3: TGTGCCAGTAGTATCGGGGAGGGTAACAATGAGCAGTTCTTC. Translation: CASSIGEGNNEQFF. Full variable domain (outside the CDR3, taken from reference TRBV19 and TRBJ2-1): DGGITQSPKYLFRKEGQNVTLSCEQNLNHDAMYWYRQDPGQGLRLIYYSQIVNDFQKGDIAEGYSVSREKKESFPLTVTSAQKNPTAFYLCASSIGEGNNEQFFGPGTRLTVL.

The chain recombines TRBV19 with TRBJ1-1, with D unclear. The CDR3 is made up of 15 amino acids. CDR1 is LNHDA and CDR2 is SQIVND in the germline V gene (reference sequence). Trimming pared 10 bases from V and 4 bases from J, leaving 22 bases between. The CDR3 loop reads CATGNRARGGTEAFF. The CDR3 bases are TGTGCCACCGGAAATAGGGCTCGGGGTGGCACTGAAGCTTTCTTT.

The gene calls are TRBV5-1 and TRBJ1-2; D is possibly TRBD1 (5 bases). Deletions cut 4 bases from V and 1 base from J, with 14 bases between. Germline CDR1 SGHRS, CDR2 YFSETQ. There are 15 residues in the CDR3. CDR3 region: CASSPTGEYNYGYTF. DNA for the CDR3: TGCGCCAGCAGCCCGACGGGGGAATATAACTATGGCTACACCTTC.

This chain links TRBV4-1 with TRBJ1-2, with D perhaps matching TRBD1 (6 bases). Per germline, CDR1 MGHRA and CDR2 YSYEKL. This CDR3 spans 15 amino acids. Trimming removed 3 bases at V and 4 bases at J, with 15 bases between. The CDR3 DNA follows: TGCGCCAGCAGCCAGTTCACAGGGAATGGCTATGGCTACACCTTC. Translating it yields CASSQFTGNGYGYTF.

V gene TRBV5-1 combines with J gene TRBJ2-7; 7 positions match TRBD1. This CDR3 has 15 amino acids. Trimming at V came to 4 bases and at J to 0 bases, leaving 7 bases not matched to a gene. Germline lookup yields CDR1 SGHRS and CDR2 YFSETQ. The CDR3 here is CASSLGQDLSYEQYF. CDR3 sequence (DNA): TGCGCCAGCAGCCTTGGACAGGACCTCTCCTACGAGCAGTACTTC.

The chain couples TRBV2 to TRBJ1-6, with a weak D call TRBD1 (5 bases). V gave up 6 bases and J gave up 6 bases, with 15 bases separating them. Germline CDR1 reads SNHLY; CDR2 reads FYNNEI. The CDR3 totals 15 residues. The CDR3 DNA reads TGTGCCAGCAGCAAAACAGACAGCCGTAATTCACCCCTCCACTTT. Residues: CASSKTDSRNSPLHF.

V and J are TRBV6-6 and TRBJ1-4; TRBD1 matches at 7 bases. V trimming: 5 bases; J trimming: 4 bases; junction bases outside the gene matches: 13. The CDR3 length is 17 residues. The germline V gene encodes CDR1 MNHNY and CDR2 SVGAGI (reference sequence). CDR3 bases: TGTGCCAGCAGTCCGGGACAATGGGGACAGAGTAATGAAAAACTGTTTTTT. It yields the protein CASSPGQWGQSNEKLFF.

This sequence joins TRBV7-2 and TRBJ1-4; 7 nucleotides agree with TRBD1. V dropped 5 bases and J dropped 5; count of bases not matched to a gene: 5. Germline V CDR1 and CDR2: SGHTA, FQGNSA. This CDR3 is built from 14 residues. CDR3 DNA: TGTGCCAGCAGCGAGGACAGGTTGAATGAAAAACTGTTTTTT. It yields the protein CASSEDRLNEKLFF.